The clone carrying this T cell receptor (beta chain) was observed many times. No antigen is known for it. The sample belongs to a study of blood T cells in healthy people across ages. Study-wide results and limits: A strong correlation between TCR beta diversity and naive T cell percentage was seen. Estimates of diversity drawn from one million T cells were considered underestimates. Naive and antigen-experienced cells could not be conclusively compared, given unsorted PBMCs.

Using a J-beta primer mix together with a sample-barcoded 5' primer, a second PCR was run for roughly 7 to 11 cycles. TCRdb independently ran MiXCR on the 5' RACE reads; one entry per CDR3 protein. Of 1.5 million to 2 million distinct CDR3 sequences listed, 28% are singletons. CDR3 length: 13 residues. The V gene's germline CDR1 is SQVTM and CDR2 ANQGSEA. Deletions cut 7 bases from V and 2 bases from J, with 14 bases between. The TCR comes from a woman aged 25 to 45 in good health. Sequencing used blood. The genes are TRBV29-1 and TRBJ1-2, with D perhaps TRBD1 (6 bases). CDR3 region: CSAARQANYGYTF. As DNA, the CDR3 is TGCAGCGCCGCCCGACAGGCAAACTATGGCTACACCTTC. Variable domain in full (rest from reference TRBV29-1 and TRBJ1-2): SAVISQKPSRDICQRGTSLTIQCQVDSQVTMMFWYRQQPGQSLTLIATANQGSEATYESGFVIDKFPISRPNLTFSTLTVSNMSPEDSSIYLCSAARQANYGYTFGSGTRLTVV.